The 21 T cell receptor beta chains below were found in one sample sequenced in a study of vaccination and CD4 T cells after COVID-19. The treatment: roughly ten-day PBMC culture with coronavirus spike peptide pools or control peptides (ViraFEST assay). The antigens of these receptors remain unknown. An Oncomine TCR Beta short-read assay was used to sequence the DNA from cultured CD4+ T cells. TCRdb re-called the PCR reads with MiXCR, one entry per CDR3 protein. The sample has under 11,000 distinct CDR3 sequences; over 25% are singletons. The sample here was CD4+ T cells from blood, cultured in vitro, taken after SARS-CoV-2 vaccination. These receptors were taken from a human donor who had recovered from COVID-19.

The CDR3 nucleotides read TGTGCCAGCAGTTATGACGTCGTCTACGAGCAGTACTTC. It is translated as CASSYDVVYEQYF. This chain connects TRBV6-2 or TRBV6-3 to TRBJ2-7; D ambiguous. The germline gives CDR1 MNHEY, CDR2 SVGEGT. This CDR3 comprises 13 residues. V lost 3 bases and J lost 3, with 9 bases in between.

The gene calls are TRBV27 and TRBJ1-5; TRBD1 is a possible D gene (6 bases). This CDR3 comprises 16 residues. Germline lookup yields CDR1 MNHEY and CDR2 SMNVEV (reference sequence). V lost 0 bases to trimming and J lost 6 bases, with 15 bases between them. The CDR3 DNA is TGTGCCAGCAGTTTATCGCCAGGGGAGGGGAGTCAGCCCCAGCATTTT. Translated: CASSLSPGEGSQPQHF.

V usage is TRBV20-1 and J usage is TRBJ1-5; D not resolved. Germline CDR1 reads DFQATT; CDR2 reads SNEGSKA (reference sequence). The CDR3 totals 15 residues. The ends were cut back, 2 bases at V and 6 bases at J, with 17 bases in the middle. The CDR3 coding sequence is TGCAGTGCTAGACGACTTGGAGACCTTTTTCAGCCCCAGCATTTT. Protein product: CSARRLGDLFQPQHF.

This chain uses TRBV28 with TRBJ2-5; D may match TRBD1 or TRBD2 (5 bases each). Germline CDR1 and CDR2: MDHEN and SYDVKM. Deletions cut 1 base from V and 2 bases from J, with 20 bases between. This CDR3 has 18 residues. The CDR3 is CASSLLVGRARGQETQYF. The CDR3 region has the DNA TGTGCCAGCAGTTTATTGGTTGGCAGGGCCCGGGGACAAGAGACCCAGTACTTC. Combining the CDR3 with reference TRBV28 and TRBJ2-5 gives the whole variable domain DVKVTQSSRYLVKRTGEKVFLECVQDMDHENMFWYRQDPGLGLRLIYFSYDVKMKEKGDIPEGYSVSREKKERFSLILESASTNQTSMYLCASSLLVGRARGQETQYFGPGTRLLVL.

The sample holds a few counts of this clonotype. Here the CDR3 reads CASSKGQGANTIYF. The CDR3 DNA sequence: TGTGCCAGCAGTAAAGGACAGGGGGCGAACACCATATATTTT. J is TRBJ1-3 and V is TRBV27; 11 bases match TRBD1. Germline V gene data show CDR1 as MNHEY and CDR2 as SMNVEV (reference sequence). The ends lost 5 bases at V and 7 bases at J; junction bases unmatched: 4. There are 14 residues in the CDR3.

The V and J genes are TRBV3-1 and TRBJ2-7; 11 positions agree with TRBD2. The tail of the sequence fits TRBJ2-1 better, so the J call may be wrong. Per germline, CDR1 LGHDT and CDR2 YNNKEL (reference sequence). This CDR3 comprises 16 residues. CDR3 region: CASSHSGRAGGGEQFF. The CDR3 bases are TGTGCCAGCAGCCATAGCGGGAGGGCCGGAGGAGGGGAGCAGTTCTTC.

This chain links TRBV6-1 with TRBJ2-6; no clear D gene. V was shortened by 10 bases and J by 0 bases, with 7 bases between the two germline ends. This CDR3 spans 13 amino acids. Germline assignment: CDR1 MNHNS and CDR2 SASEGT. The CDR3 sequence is CATISSGANVLTF. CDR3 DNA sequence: TGTGCCACCATCTCCTCTGGGGCCAACGTCCTGACTTTC.

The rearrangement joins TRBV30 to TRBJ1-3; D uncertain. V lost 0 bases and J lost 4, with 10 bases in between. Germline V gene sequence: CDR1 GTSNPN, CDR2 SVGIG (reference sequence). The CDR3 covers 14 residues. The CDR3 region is CAWSVGVGGNTIYF. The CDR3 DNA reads TGTGCCTGGAGTGTTGGGGTAGGGGGAAACACCATATATTTT.

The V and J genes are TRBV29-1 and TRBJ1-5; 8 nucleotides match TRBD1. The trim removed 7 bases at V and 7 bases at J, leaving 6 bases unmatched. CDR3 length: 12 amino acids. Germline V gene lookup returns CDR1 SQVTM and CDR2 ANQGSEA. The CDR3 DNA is TGCAGCGGGACAGGGTTTGGACAGCCCCAGCATTTT. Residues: CSGTGFGQPQHF.

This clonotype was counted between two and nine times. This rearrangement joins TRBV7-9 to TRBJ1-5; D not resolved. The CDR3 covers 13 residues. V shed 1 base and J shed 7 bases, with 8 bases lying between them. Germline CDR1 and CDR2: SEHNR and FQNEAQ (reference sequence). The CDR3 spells CASSLGAGQPQHF. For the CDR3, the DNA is TGTGCCAGCAGCTTAGGGGCGGGGCAGCCCCAGCATTTT.

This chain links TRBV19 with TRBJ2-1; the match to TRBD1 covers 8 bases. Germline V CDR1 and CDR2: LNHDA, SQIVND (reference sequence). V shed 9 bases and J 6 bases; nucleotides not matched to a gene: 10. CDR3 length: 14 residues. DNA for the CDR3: TGTGCCAGCTCGACAGGGGCCTTAAGCAATGAGCAGTTCTTC. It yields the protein CASSTGALSNEQFF.

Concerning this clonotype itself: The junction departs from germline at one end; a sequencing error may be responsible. CDR3 region: CDSSPTGRYSNQPQHF. In DNA form, the CDR3 reads TGTGACAGCTCACCAACTGGACGGTATAGCAATCAGCCCCAGCATTTT. This chain links TRBV18 with TRBJ1-5; no reliable D call. CDR1 KGHSH and CDR2 LQKENI come from the germline V gene. This CDR3 region has 16 residues.

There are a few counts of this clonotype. CDR3: CASSLVGLAVSGANVLTF. The CDR3 DNA sequence: TGTGCCAGCAGCTTAGTAGGGTTAGCGGTCTCTGGGGCCAACGTCCTGACTTTC. This chain links TRBV7-2 with TRBJ2-6, with a possible D match to TRBD2 (6 bases). The germline V gene has CDR1 SGHTA and CDR2 FQGNSA. Trimming left V 1 base short and J 0 bases short, with 13 bases between. This CDR3 has 18 residues.

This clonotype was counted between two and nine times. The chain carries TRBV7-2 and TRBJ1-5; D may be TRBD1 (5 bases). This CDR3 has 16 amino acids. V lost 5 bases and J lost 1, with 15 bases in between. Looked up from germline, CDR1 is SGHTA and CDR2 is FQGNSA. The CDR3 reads CASSRRGQGSNQPQHF. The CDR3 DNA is TGTGCCAGCAGCAGGCGAGGGCAGGGAAGCAATCAGCCCCAGCATTTT.

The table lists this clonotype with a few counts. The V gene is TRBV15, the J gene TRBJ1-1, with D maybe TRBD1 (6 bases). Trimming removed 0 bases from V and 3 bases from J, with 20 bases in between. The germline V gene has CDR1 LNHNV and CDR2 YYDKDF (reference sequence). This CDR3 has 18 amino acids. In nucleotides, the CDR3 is TGTGCCACCAGCAGAGATAACCCTCTTCGGGAGGGGGACACTGAAGCTTTCTTT. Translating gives CATSRDNPLREGDTEAFF. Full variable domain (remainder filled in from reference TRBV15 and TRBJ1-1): DAMVIQNPRYQVTQFGKPVTLSCSQTLNHNVMYWYQQKSSQAPKLLFHYYDKDFNNEADTPDNFQSRRPNTSFCFLDIRSPGLGDTAMYLCATSRDNPLREGDTEAFFGQGTRLTVV.

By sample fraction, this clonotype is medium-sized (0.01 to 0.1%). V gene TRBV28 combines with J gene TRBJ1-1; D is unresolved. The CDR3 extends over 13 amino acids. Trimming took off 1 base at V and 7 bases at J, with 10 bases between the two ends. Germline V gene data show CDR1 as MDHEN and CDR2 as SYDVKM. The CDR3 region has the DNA TGTGCCAGCAGTTTATTGGGTCAGTTTGAAGCTTTCTTT. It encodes CASSLLGQFEAFF. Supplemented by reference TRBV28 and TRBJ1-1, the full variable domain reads DVKVTQSSRYLVKRTGEKVFLECVQDMDHENMFWYRQDPGLGLRLIYFSYDVKMKEKGDIPEGYSVSREKKERFSLILESASTNQTSMYLCASSLLGQFEAFFGQGTRLTVV.

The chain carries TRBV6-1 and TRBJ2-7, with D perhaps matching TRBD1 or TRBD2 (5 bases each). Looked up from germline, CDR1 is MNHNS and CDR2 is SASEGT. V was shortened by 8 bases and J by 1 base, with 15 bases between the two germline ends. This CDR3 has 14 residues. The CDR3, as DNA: TGTGCCAGCCGCCCGGGGCCCCCTTCCTACGAGCAGTACTTC. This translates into CASRPGPPSYEQYF.

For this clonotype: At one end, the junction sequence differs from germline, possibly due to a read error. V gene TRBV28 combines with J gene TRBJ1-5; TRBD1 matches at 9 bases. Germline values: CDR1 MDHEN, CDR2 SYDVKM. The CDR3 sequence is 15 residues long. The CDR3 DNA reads TGTGCCAGCGGTTTAAGGGGACAGGGAGATCAGCCCCAGCATTTT. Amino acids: CASGLRGQGDQPQHF. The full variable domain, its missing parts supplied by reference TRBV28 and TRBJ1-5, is DVKVTQSSRYLVKRTGEKVFLECVQDMDHENMFWYRQDPGLGLRLIYFSYDVKMKEKGDIPEGYSVSREKKERFSLILESASTNQTSMYLCASGLRGQGDQPQHFGDGTRLSIL.

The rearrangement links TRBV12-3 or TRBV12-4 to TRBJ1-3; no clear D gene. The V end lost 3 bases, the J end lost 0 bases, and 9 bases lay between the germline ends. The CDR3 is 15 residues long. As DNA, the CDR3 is TGTGCCAGCAGTTTTGTCTCGAACTCTGGAAACACCATATATTTT. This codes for CASSFVSNSGNTIYF.

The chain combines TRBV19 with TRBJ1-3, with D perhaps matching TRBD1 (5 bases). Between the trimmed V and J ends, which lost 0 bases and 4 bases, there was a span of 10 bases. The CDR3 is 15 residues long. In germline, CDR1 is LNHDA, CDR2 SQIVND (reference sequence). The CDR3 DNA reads TGTGCCAGTAGTATAGAAGAGGGGCCCGGAAACACCATATATTTT. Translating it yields CASSIEEGPGNTIYF.

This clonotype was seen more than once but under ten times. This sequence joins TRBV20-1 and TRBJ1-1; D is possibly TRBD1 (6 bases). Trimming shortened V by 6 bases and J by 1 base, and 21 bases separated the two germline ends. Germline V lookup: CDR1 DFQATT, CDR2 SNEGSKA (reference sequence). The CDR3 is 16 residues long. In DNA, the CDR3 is TGCAGTGCGACCATGACAGGTCGGTGGGGGAACACTGAAGCTTTCTTT. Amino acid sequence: CSATMTGRWGNTEAFF.